This TCR beta chain emerged from a study of T-cell reconstitution after alpha-beta-depleted transplantation in children. With respect to this clonotype: No antigen is known for it.

Construction of the TCRbeta library involved unique molecular identifiers. TCRdb ran MiXCR on the PCR reads and lists one entry per CDR3 protein. The data show about a million distinct CDR3 sequences, with about 29% seen just once and approximately 30% held by the top ten. Study observations and caveats: Elevated TCRbeta diversity at day 60 was traced, in some patients, to surviving recipient T cells and thymic progenitors. Several hundred expanded graft clones reportedly were the source of alpha-beta T cells about two months after transplant. Newly produced T cells mostly provided counts and TCRbeta diversity after one year, as hyperexpanded clones declined.

The J segment lost 6 bases and the V segment lost 0 bases, leaving 2 bases of the junction unmatched. Germline V gene data show CDR1 as GTSNPN and CDR2 as SVGIG (reference sequence). The CDR3 length is 12 residues. The input for sequencing was PBMCs, mostly from graft donor cells, taken 360 days after TCRalphabeta/CD19-depleted stem cell transplant. V and J are TRBV30 and TRBJ2-7; the match to TRBD1 covers 7 bases. This sequence originates from a boy in the first two years of life who had a stem cell transplant for SCID, so the T cells may come from the graft donor. The DNA of the CDR3 is TGTGCCTGGAGTGTACAGGGGATCGAGCAGTACTTC. This sequence encodes CAWSVQGIEQYF. Full variable domain (remainder filled in from reference TRBV30 and TRBJ2-7): SQTIHQWPATLVQPVGSPLSLECTVEGTSNPNLYWYRQAAGRGLQLLFYSVGIGQISSEVPQNLSASRPQDRQFILSSKKLLLSDSGFYLCAWSVQGIEQYFGPGTRLTVT.